Each of the 10 T cell receptor beta chains below was sequenced from the same sample in a study of CD8+CD57+ T cells in acquired aplastic anemia. The template for TCR beta VDJ and CDR3 sequence profiling was genomic DNA. TCRdb independently ran MiXCR on the reads; one entry per CDR3 protein. The table lists about 160,000 distinct CDR3 sequences, roughly 40% of them singletons. The sequenced material came from sorted CD4+, CD8+, or CD8+CD57+ T cells (not recorded which) from PBMCs. Receptor source: a human donor in good health.

J is TRBJ2-4 and V is TRBV2; 9 nucleotides align to TRBD2. The V gene's germline CDR1 is SNHLY and CDR2 FYNNEI. J gave up 3 bases and V 1 base, and 10 bases lay outside the gene matches. The CDR3 sequence is 18 residues long. DNA for the CDR3: TGTGCCAGCAGTGAAGGAGCGGGGGGTGGCCGGGGCAAAAACATTCAGTACTTC. Translating gives CASSEGAGGGRGKNIQYF.

Concerning this clonotype itself: At one boundary the junction diverges from the germline segment, which might be a read error. This chain uses TRBV15 with TRBJ1-1, with 7 nucleotides matching TRBD1. Germline loops: CDR1 LNHNV, CDR2 YYDKDF (reference sequence). This CDR3 has 15 residues. The CDR3 protein is CASSTSGDSGTEAFF. The CDR3 nucleotides are TGTGCCAGCAGCACCTCCGGGGACAGTGGGACTGAAGCTTTCTTT. The full variable domain, completed using reference TRBV15 and TRBJ1-1, is DAMVIQNPRYQVTQFGKPVTLSCSQTLNHNVMYWYQQKSSQAPKLLFHYYDKDFNNEADTPDNFQSRRPNTSFCFLDIRSPGLGDTAMYLCASSTSGDSGTEAFFGQGTRLTVV.

The chain recombines TRBV19 with TRBJ1-4; no firm D call. This CDR3 has 15 amino acids. CDR1 and CDR2 from the germline V gene are LNHDA and SQIVND (reference sequence). V was pared by 9 bases and J by 0 bases, with 14 bases between. CDR3 coding DNA: TGTGCCAGCGGAACATTCGGTGCAACTAATGAAAAACTGTTTTTT. This encodes CASGTFGATNEKLFF.

At least ten counts were recorded for this clonotype. The chain has TRBV6-1 and TRBJ2-7, with D unclear. V gave up 3 bases and J gave up 1 base, with 7 bases separating them. CDR1 MNHNS and CDR2 SASEGT come from the germline V gene. This CDR3 spans 13 amino acids. The CDR3 region has the DNA TGTGCCAGCAGTGACACGTCATCCTACGAGCAGTACTTC. Translating gives CASSDTSSYEQYF.

Points on this clonotype: A read error is likely, as this CDR3 ends without the conserved phenylalanine or tryptophan. The chain combines TRBV11-1 with TRBJ1-6, with TRBD1 as a possible D gene (6 bases). V lost 5 bases and J lost 8, with 19 bases in between. The CDR3 is 16 residues long. Germline assignment: CDR1 SGHAT and CDR2 FQDESV (reference sequence). CDR3 region: CASSPKNGGADSPLHL. The CDR3 DNA is TGTGCCAGCAGCCCCAAGAATGGGGGCGCGGATTCACCCCTCCACCTT.

This clonotype was observed many times. This chain joins TRBV19 and TRBJ2-4, with TRBD1 identical over 8 bases. CDR3 length: 15 amino acids. The V segment lost 7 bases and the J segment 4 bases; nucleotides outside the gene matches: 9. In germline, CDR1 is LNHDA, CDR2 SQIVND (reference sequence). CDR3 nucleotides: TGTGCCAGTACCCGCTCGGACAGGGAAAAAAACATTCAGTACTTC. This encodes CASTRSDREKNIQYF.

The CDR3 spells CASSLRRDTTLYF. The CDR3 DNA sequence: TGTGCCAGCAGCTTAAGGCGGGACACGACTTTATATTTT. V usage is TRBV7-3 and J usage is TRBJ1-3, with D possibly being TRBD1 (6 bases). V was clipped by 1 base and J by 14 bases, with 15 bases between them. The V gene's germline CDR1 is SGHTA and CDR2 FQGTGA. The CDR3 is 13 residues long.

The rearrangement joins TRBV28 to TRBJ2-7, with a possible D match to TRBD2 (6 bases). Germline V lookup: CDR1 MDHEN, CDR2 SYDVKM. V dropped 0 bases and J dropped 3 bases, with 12 bases sitting between them. This CDR3 is built from 15 residues. CDR3 region: CASSLWSRRDYEQYF. CDR3 bases: TGTGCCAGCAGTTTATGGAGCAGGAGGGACTACGAGCAGTACTTC.

This clonotype was observed at least ten times. The rearrangement joins TRBV5-1 to TRBJ1-4, with a weak D call TRBD1 (6 bases). Germline CDR1 reads SGHRS; CDR2 reads YFSETQ. Trimming removed 4 bases at V and 8 bases at J, with 18 bases between. This CDR3 contains 15 residues. CDR3 nucleotide sequence: TGCGCCAGCAGCCCACTGACAGGTCAACACGAAAAACTGTTTTTT. Encoded protein: CASSPLTGQHEKLFF. Using reference TRBV5-1 and TRBJ1-4 for the parts outside the CDR3, the full variable domain is KAGVTQTPRYLIKTRGQQVTLSCSPISGHRSVSWYQQTPGQGLQFLFEYFSETQRNKGNFPGRFSGRQFSNSRSEMNVSTLELGDSALYLCASSPLTGQHEKLFFGSGTQLSVL.

This clonotype has only a few counts. This rearrangement joins TRBV10-3 to TRBJ2-1; D is ambiguous. V was clipped by 10 bases and J by 0 bases, with 13 bases between them. Germline values: CDR1 ENHRY, CDR2 SYGVKD. There are 14 residues in the CDR3. The CDR3 loop is CATQIGDSYNEQFF. CDR3 bases: TGTGCCACCCAAATAGGAGACTCCTACAATGAGCAGTTCTTC.